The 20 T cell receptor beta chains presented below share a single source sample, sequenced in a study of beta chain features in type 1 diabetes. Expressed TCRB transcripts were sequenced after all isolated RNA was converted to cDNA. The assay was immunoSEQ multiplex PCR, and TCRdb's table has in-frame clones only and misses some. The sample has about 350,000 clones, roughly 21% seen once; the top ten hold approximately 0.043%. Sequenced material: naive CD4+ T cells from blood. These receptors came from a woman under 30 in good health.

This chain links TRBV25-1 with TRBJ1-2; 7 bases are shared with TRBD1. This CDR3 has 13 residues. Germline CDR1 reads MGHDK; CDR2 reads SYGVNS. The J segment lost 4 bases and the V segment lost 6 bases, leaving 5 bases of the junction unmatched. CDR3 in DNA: TGTGCCAGCAGAGACAGGGACTTCTATGGCTACACCTTC. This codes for CASRDRDFYGYTF.

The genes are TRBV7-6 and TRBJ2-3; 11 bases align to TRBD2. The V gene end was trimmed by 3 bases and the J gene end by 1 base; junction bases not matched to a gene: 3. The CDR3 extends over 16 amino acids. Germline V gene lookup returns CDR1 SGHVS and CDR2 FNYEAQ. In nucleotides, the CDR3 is TGTGCCAGCAGCTTGTCGACTAGCGGGGGCACAGATACGCAGTATTTT. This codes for CASSLSTSGGTDTQYF.

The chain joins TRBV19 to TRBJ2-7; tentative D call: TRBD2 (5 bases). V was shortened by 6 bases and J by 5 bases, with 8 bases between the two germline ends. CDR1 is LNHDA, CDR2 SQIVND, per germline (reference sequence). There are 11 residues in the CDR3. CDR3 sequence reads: CASRIGDEQYF. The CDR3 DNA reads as TGTGCCAGTAGGATCGGGGACGAGCAGTACTTC.

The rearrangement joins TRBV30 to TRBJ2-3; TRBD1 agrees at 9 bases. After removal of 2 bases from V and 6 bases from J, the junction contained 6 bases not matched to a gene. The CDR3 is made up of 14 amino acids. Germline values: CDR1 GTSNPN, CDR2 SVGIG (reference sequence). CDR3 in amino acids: CAWSLDRGADTQYF. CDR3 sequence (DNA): TGTGCCTGGAGTCTGGACAGGGGCGCGGATACGCAGTATTTT.

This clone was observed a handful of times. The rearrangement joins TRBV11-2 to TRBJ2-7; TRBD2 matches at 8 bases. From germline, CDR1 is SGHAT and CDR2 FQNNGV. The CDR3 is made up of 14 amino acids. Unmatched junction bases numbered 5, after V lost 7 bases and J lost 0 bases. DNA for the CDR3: TGTGCCAGCAATAGCGGGGCCCACTCCTACGAGCAGTACTTC. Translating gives CASNSGAHSYEQYF.

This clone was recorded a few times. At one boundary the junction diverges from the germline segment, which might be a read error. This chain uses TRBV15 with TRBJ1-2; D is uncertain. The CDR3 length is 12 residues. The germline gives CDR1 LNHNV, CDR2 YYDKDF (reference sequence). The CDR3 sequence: CATSILGGQADF. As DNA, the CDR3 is TGTGCCACCAGCATCCTTGGAGGGCAGGCCGACTTC.

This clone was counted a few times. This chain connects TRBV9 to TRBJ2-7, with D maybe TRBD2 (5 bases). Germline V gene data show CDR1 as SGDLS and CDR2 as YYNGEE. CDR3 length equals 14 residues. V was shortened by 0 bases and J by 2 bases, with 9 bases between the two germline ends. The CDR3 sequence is CASSVEEGPYEQYF. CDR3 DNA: TGTGCCAGCAGCGTAGAAGAGGGTCCCTACGAGCAGTACTTC. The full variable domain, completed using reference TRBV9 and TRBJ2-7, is DSGVTQTPKHLITATGQRVTLRCSPRSGDLSVYWYQQSLDQGLQFLIQYYNGEERAKGNILERFSAQQFPDLHSELNLSSLELGDSALYFCASSVEEGPYEQYFGPGTRLTVT.

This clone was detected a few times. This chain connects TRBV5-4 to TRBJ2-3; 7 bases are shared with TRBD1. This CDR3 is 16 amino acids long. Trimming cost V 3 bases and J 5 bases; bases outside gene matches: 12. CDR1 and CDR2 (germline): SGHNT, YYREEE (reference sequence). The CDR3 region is CASSSVAGGRRDTQYF. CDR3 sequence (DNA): TGTGCCAGCAGCTCTGTGGCAGGGGGTAGGAGAGATACGCAGTATTTT.

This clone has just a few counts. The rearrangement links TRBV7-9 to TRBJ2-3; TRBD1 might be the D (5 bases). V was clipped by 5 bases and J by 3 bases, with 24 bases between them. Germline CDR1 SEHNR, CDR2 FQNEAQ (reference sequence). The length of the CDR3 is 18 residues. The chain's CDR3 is CASSLAPGGAFGTDTQYF. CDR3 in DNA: TGTGCCAGCAGCCTTGCCCCGGGTGGGGCGTTCGGGACAGATACGCAGTATTTT.

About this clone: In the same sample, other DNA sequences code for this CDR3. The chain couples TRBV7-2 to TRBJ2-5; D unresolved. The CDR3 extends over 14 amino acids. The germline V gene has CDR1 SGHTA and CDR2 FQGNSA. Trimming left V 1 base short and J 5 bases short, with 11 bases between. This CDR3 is CASSLGPLGETQYF. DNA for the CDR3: TGTGCCAGCAGCTTAGGGCCCCTCGGGGAGACCCAGTACTTC. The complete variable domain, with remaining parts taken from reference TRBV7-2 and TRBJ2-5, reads GAGVSQSPSNKVTEKGKDVELRCDPISGHTALYWYRQSLGQGLEFLIYFQGNSAPDKSGLPSDRFSAERTGGSVSTLTIQRTQQEDSAVYLCASSLGPLGETQYFGPGTRLLVL.

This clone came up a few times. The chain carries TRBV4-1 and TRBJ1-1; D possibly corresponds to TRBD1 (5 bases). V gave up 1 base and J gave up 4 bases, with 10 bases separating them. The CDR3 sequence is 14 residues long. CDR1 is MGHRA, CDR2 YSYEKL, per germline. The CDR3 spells CASSQVLGGTEAFF. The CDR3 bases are TGCGCCAGCAGCCAAGTTTTGGGGGGCACTGAAGCTTTCTTT.

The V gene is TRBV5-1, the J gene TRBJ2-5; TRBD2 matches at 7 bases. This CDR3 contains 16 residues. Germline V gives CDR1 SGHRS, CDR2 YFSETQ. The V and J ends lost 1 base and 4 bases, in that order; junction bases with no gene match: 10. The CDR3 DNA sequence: TGCGCCAGCAGCTTGTTGACTAGCAAGAATTCAGAGACCCAGTACTTC. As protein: CASSLLTSKNSETQYF.

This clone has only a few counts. CDR3 sequence (DNA): TGCGCCAGCAGCGGGTCGACTAGCGCTGAGACCCAGTACTTC. Its protein product is CASSGSTSAETQYF. The genes are TRBV5-1 and TRBJ2-5, with 8 nucleotides matching TRBD2. Germline V gene sequence: CDR1 SGHRS, CDR2 YFSETQ. This CDR3 has 14 amino acids. V was pared by 4 bases and J by 5 bases, with 7 bases of the junction left unmatched.

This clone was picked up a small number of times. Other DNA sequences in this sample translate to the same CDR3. The CDR3 loop is CAWSPGQGYEQYF. In nucleotides, the CDR3 is TGTGCCTGGAGTCCCGGACAGGGTTACGAGCAGTACTTC. The genes are TRBV30 and TRBJ2-7; 8 nucleotides line up with TRBD1. Germline V CDR1 and CDR2: GTSNPN, SVGIG (reference sequence). CDR3 size: 13 residues. V lost 2 bases, J lost 4 bases, and 4 bases stayed unmatched.

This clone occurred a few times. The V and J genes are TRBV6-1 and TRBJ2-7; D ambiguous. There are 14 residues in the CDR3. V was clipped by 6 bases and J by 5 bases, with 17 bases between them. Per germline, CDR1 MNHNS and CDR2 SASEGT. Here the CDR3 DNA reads TGTGCCAGCAGGCCCGGTCACGCCCTCGACGAGCAGTACTTC. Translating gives CASRPGHALDEQYF.

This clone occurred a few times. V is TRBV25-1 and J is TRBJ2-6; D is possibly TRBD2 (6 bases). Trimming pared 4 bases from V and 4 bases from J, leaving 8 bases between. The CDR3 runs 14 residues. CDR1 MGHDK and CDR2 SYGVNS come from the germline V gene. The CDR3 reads CASSATRGANVLTF. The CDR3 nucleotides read TGTGCCAGCAGTGCGACTAGAGGGGCCAACGTCCTGACTTTC.

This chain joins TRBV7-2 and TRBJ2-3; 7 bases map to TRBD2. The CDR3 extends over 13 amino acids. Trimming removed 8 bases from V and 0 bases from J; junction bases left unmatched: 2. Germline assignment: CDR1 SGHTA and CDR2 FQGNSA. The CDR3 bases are TGTGCCAGCTTAGCGGGTAGCACAGATACGCAGTATTTT. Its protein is CASLAGSTDTQYF.

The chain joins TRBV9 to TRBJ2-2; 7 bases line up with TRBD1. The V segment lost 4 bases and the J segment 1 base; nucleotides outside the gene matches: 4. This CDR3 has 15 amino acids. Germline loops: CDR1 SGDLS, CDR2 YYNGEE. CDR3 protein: CASSPGTENTGELFF. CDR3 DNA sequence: TGTGCCAGCAGCCCCGGGACAGAGAACACCGGGGAGCTGTTTTTT.

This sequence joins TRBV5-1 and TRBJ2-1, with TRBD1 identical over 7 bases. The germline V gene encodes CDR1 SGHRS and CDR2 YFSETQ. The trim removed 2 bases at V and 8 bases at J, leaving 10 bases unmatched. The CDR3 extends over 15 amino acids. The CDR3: CASSLLGGVIDEQFF. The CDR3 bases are TGCGCCAGCAGCTTACTAGGGGGCGTAATCGATGAGCAGTTCTTC.

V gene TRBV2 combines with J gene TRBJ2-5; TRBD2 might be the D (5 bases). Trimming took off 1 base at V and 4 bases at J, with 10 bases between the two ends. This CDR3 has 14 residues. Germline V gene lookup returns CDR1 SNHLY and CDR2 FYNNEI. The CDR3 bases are TGTGCCAGCAGTGAAGTACTAGTGGGAGAGACCCAGTACTTC. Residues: CASSEVLVGETQYF. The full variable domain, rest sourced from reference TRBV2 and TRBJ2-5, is EPEVTQTPSHQVTQMGQEVILRCVPISNHLYFYWYRQILGQKVEFLVSFYNNEISEKSEIFDDQFSVERPDGSNFTLKIRSTKLEDSAMYFCASSEVLVGETQYFGPGTRLLVL.